This TCR beta chain was identified during a study of cytomegalovirus exposure and HLA in healthy donors. Study summary: The roughly 120 validation repertoires, a later analysis reported, used the same platform as the 666 first-cohort repertoires.

The V gene's germline CDR1 is SGHRS and CDR2 YFSETQ. V lost 2 bases and J lost 2; bases outside the gene matches: 6. The CDR3 is 17 residues long. Regarding the study as a whole: Reports showed the classifier diagnosing cytomegalovirus status with high specificity and sensitivity. Researchers counted around 180 TCR beta chains as cytomegalovirus-associated. Under in vitro conditions, a few CMV-associated chains were confirmed as specific for CMV antigens.

This clone was observed a handful of times. Its specificity is unknown. Assay used: immunoSEQ multiplex PCR; TCRdb lists only in-frame clones, some missing. Counted here are 260,000 or so clones, about 90% occurring once; the ten biggest clones make up approximately 3.1%. The V call is TRBV5-1, the J call TRBJ2-2, with 10 bases fitting TRBD1. The TCR was taken from a woman in her thirties in good health and CMV-seronegative. Sequencing was performed on PBMCs. The CDR3 nucleotides read TGCGCCAGCAGCTTTAACCGGGACAGGGGCAACACCGGGGAGCTGTTTTTT. This codes for CASSFNRDRGNTGELFF.